A selection of T cell receptor beta chains follows, all from one sample in a study of breast tumors, draining lymph nodes, adjacent tissues. One entry per CDR3 protein results from TCRdb running MiXCR on the multiplex PCR reads. The sample carries around 290,000 distinct CDR3 sequences, over 30% recorded once. The sequenced sample was axillary lymph node tissue. The receptors were gathered from a female donor with breast cancer. Some clones in this sample may be carry-over from other donors' samples. CDR3s include the opening cysteine and the closing phenylalanine or tryptophan. A D gene is named only where the DNA matches it firmly.

>TRBJ2-5|TRBD2|TRBV19
CASSLGTSGRMKETQYF
>TRBJ2-5|NA|TRBV6-4
CASSEQDGETQYF
>TRBJ2-3|NA|TRBV5-8
CASSLGGAVTDTQYF
>TRBJ2-5|NA|TRBV6-5
CASSYMSVGSAQYF
>TRBJ1-5|NA|TRBV28
CASTLREGRSGNQPQHF
>TRBJ2-7|TRBD1|TRBV12-5
CASATSTGVNEQYF
>TRBJ1-5|NA|TRBV4-1
CASSQGNQPQHF
>TRBJ2-1|NA|TRBV6-5
CASSHSRAASEQFF
>TRBJ2-3|NA|TRBV7-7
CASSPLQADMQYF
>TRBJ2-5|NA|TRBV4-2
CASSQDLGGTQYF
>TRBJ2-1|NA|TRBV7-9
CALQDPPSYNEQFF
>TRBJ1-4|TRBD1|TRBV5-6
CASSVQGVLEKLFF
>TRBJ2-2|NA|TRBV12-3/TRBV12-4
CASSSRGPGELFF
>TRBJ2-7|NA|TRBV11-2
CASRDARYEQYF
>TRBJ1-5|TRBD1|TRBV10-2
CASSEGQVNQPQHF
>TRBJ2-5|TRBD1|TRBV6-6
CASSYNRGWETQYF
>TRBJ1-2|NA|TRBV10-3
CAISADLNYGYTF
>TRBJ1-5|NA|TRBV28
CASSLIGLQDQPQHF
>TRBJ2-1|NA|TRBV12-3/TRBV12-4
CASSYLSPESSYNEQFF
>TRBJ2-5|NA|TRBV10-2
CASSEGGGPFETQYF
>TRBJ2-2|NA|TRBV9
CASSVAGEVNTGELFF
>TRBJ1-4|NA|TRBV18
CASSPDNGEILFF